This is a list of T cell receptor beta chains from one sample in a study of shared clonotypes between healthy human individuals. Only in-frame clones appear in the TCRdb table, and some are missing; sequencing was by immunoSEQ multiplex PCR. This table holds approximately 2,300,000 clones, roughly 92% found once. Sequenced input: naive CD4+ T cells from PBMCs. These receptors came from a man between 18 and 35 years old in good health. Some clones in this sample may be carry-over from other donors' samples. Both conserved end residues are part of each CDR3. D genes are given only for firm matches. The size field is filled for only some rows; it gives once, few, many or a size class.

J: TRBJ2-7
D: TRBD2
V: TRBV19
size: once
CDR3: CASRPSGSYEQYF
DNA: TGTGCCAGTAGGCCTAGCGGGAGTTACGAGCAGTACTTC

J: TRBJ2-3
D: .
V: TRBV15
size: .
CDR3: CATSPDAIRADTQYF
DNA: TGTGCCACCAGCCCAGACGCTATTCGGGCAGATACGCAGTATTTT

J: TRBJ2-7
D: TRBD2
V: TRBV11-2
size: .
CDR3: CASSPGLAAAYEQYF
DNA: TGTGCCAGCAGCCCGGGACTAGCGGCCGCCTACGAGCAGTACTTC

J: TRBJ1-4
D: .
V: TRBV5-1
size: .
CDR3: CASSSAGPISATNEKLFF
DNA: TGCGCCAGCAGCTCCGCTGGACCTATCTCTGCAACTAATGAAAAACTGTTTTTT

J: TRBJ2-5
D: .
V: TRBV10-1
size: .
CDR3: CASSADIQETQYF
DNA: TGCGCCAGCAGTGCAGACATCCAAGAGACCCAGTACTTC

J: TRBJ1-5
D: .
V: TRBV28
size: .
CDR3: CASSLLNSNQPQHF
DNA: TGTGCCAGCAGTTTATTAAATAGCAATCAGCCCCAGCATTTT

J: TRBJ1-2
D: .
V: TRBV7-2
size: .
CDR3: CASSLDGFTYGYTF
DNA: TGTGCCAGCAGCTTAGATGGGTTTACCTATGGCTACACCTTC

J: TRBJ2-5
D: .
V: TRBV18
size: .
CDR3: CASSHGRSQETQYF
DNA: TGTGCCAGCTCACATGGACGGAGTCAAGAGACCCAGTACTTC

J: TRBJ2-3
D: TRBD2
V: TRBV29-1
size: .
CDR3: CSTSGTSGRAVMTDTQYF
DNA: TGCAGCACATCCGGGACTAGCGGGAGGGCCGTGATGACAGATACGCAGTATTTT

J: TRBJ2-6
D: TRBD1
V: TRBV27
size: .
CDR3: CASSLRPPRTGVDAGANVLTF
DNA: TGTGCCAGCAGCTTAAGGCCCCCGAGGACAGGGGTAGATGCGGGGGCCAACGTCCTGACTTTC

J: TRBJ2-7
D: .
V: TRBV5-1
size: .
CDR3: CASSISRDFYEQYF
DNA: TGCGCCAGCAGCATCTCGCGCGACTTCTACGAGCAGTACTTC

J: TRBJ1-2
D: .
V: TRBV5-5
size: .
CDR3: CASSLTPNSDPHGYTF
DNA: TGTGCCAGCAGCTTGACCCCCAACTCAGACCCTCATGGCTACACCTTC

J: TRBJ2-5
D: .
V: TRBV10-3
size: .
CDR3: CAISESQMETQYF
DNA: TGTGCCATCAGTGAGAGTCAGATGGAGACCCAGTACTTC

J: TRBJ2-3
D: TRBD2
V: TRBV5-1
size: .
CDR3: CASSTLAARGPDTQYF
DNA: TGCGCCAGCAGTACCCTAGCGGCGAGGGGCCCAGATACGCAGTATTTT

J: TRBJ2-7
D: .
V: TRBV12-5
size: .
CDR3: CASGPGADEQYF
DNA: TGTGCTAGTGGTCCCGGCGCCGACGAGCAGTACTTC

J: TRBJ2-1
D: TRBD2
V: TRBV5-4
size: .
CDR3: CASSLGLDYNEQFF
DNA: TGTGCCAGCAGCCTCGGACTAGACTACAATGAGCAGTTCTTC

J: TRBJ1-1
D: TRBD1
V: TRBV7-2
size: .
CDR3: CASSFTSGGTEAFF
DNA: TGTGCCAGCAGCTTCACCTCAGGGGGCACTGAAGCTTTCTTT

J: TRBJ2-4
D: .
V: TRBV1
size: few
CDR3: CTSSQRTSVKGKNIQYF
DNA: TGCACCAGCAGCCAGAGGACTAGCGTCAAAGGCAAAAACATTCAGTACTTC

J: TRBJ2-2
D: .
V: TRBV6-4
size: .
CDR3: CASSAMGVGTGELFF
DNA: TGTGCCAGCAGTGCCATGGGGGTCGGCACCGGGGAGCTGTTTTTT

J: TRBJ1-4
D: TRBD1
V: TRBV7-2
size: .
CDR3: CASSRQGLTNEKLFF
DNA: TGTGCCAGCAGCCGACAGGGTTTAACTAATGAAAAACTGTTTTTT

J: TRBJ1-2
D: .
V: TRBV9
size: .
CDR3: CASSVGGSVLGGYTF
DNA: TGTGCCAGCAGCGTAGGAGGAAGTGTTCTTGGTGGCTACACCTTC

J: TRBJ2-3
D: TRBD1
V: TRBV7-6
size: .
CDR3: CASSYGQGLSYGTDTQYF
DNA: TGTGCCAGCAGCTACGGACAGGGGTTATCGTATGGCACAGATACGCAGTATTTT

J: TRBJ1-1
D: TRBD1
V: TRBV27
size: .
CDR3: CASSPYGQGGGTEAFF
DNA: TGTGCCAGCAGTCCCTATGGACAGGGGGGCGGCACTGAAGCTTTCTTT

J: TRBJ1-2
D: .
V: TRBV6-1
size: .
CDR3: CASSESPQAGGYTF
DNA: TGTGCCAGCAGTGAATCCCCGCAGGCCGGAGGCTACACCTTC

J: TRBJ1-1
D: .
V: TRBV30
size: few
CDR3: CAWRAWGPGDTEAFF
DNA: TGTGCCTGGAGGGCCTGGGGACCCGGGGACACTGAAGCTTTCTTT

J: TRBJ2-1
D: .
V: TRBV4-1
size: .
CDR3: CASSQDPRVNEQFF
DNA: TGCGCCAGCAGCCAAGATCCCAGGGTCAATGAGCAGTTCTTC

J: TRBJ1-1
D: .
V: TRBV29-1
size: .
CDR3: CSVVALADTEAFF
DNA: TGCAGCGTTGTTGCCCTTGCGGACACTGAAGCTTTCTTT

J: TRBJ2-3
D: .
V: TRBV27
size: .
CDR3: CASRGSTDTQYF
DNA: TGTGCCAGCAGGGGGAGCACAGATACGCAGTATTTT

J: TRBJ2-3
D: .
V: TRBV7-2
size: .
CDR3: CASSFRRGMDTQYF
DNA: TGTGCCAGCAGCTTTCGGAGGGGTATGGATACGCAGTATTTT

J: TRBJ1-2
D: .
V: TRBV2
size: .
CDR3: CASSEFQGRSGYTF
DNA: TGTGCCAGCAGCGAATTCCAGGGTAGATCTGGCTACACCTTC

J: TRBJ1-4
D: .
V: TRBV2
size: .
CDR3: CASSGGRDEKLFF
DNA: TGTGCCAGCAGTGGTGGGCGAGATGAAAAACTGTTTTTT

J: TRBJ2-3
D: TRBD2
V: TRBV4-2
size: .
CDR3: CASSQTTSGISDTQYF
DNA: TGTGCCAGCAGCCAAACGACTAGCGGGATTTCAGATACGCAGTATTTT

J: TRBJ2-3
D: .
V: TRBV5-5
size: .
CDR3: CASSFVRGRDTQYF
DNA: TGTGCCAGCAGCTTCGTCCGGGGCCGGGATACGCAGTATTTT

J: TRBJ2-3
D: .
V: TRBV6-1
size: .
CDR3: CASREGTAGFADTQYF
DNA: TGTGCCAGCCGAGAAGGCACAGCGGGCTTTGCAGATACGCAGTATTTT

J: TRBJ1-1
D: TRBD1
V: TRBV19
size: .
CDR3: CASRPQGGTEAFF
DNA: TGTGCCAGTAGGCCACAGGGGGGCACTGAAGCTTTCTTT

J: TRBJ1-4
D: .
V: TRBV28
size: .
CDR3: CASTPSSFTYGHYNEKLFF
DNA: TGTGCCAGCACACCGAGCAGCTTCACTTATGGACACTATAATGAAAAACTGTTTTTT

J: TRBJ2-7
D: .
V: TRBV28
size: .
CDR3: CASRGFGQGHSYEQYF
DNA: TGTGCCAGCAGGGGCTTCGGGCAGGGCCATTCCTACGAGCAGTACTTC

J: TRBJ1-5
D: TRBD1
V: TRBV2
size: .
CDR3: CACRGDRTSNQPQHF
DNA: TGTGCCTGCCGGGGGGACAGGACTAGCAATCAGCCCCAGCATTTT

J: TRBJ2-7
D: .
V: TRBV5-4
size: once
CDR3: CASSRQGGEQYF
DNA: TGTGCCAGCAGCCGCCAAGGGGGAGAGCAGTACTTC

J: TRBJ2-5
D: .
V: TRBV11-2
size: .
CDR3: CASSLEGTAEETQYF
DNA: TGTGCCAGCAGCTTAGAGGGGACTGCCGAAGAGACCCAGTACTTC

J: TRBJ2-2
D: .
V: TRBV4-3
size: .
CDR3: CASSQKPPQGIGAGELFF
DNA: TGCGCCAGCAGCCAAAAACCCCCGCAGGGGATAGGCGCCGGGGAGCTGTTTTTT

J: TRBJ2-3
D: .
V: TRBV11-3
size: .
CDR3: CASSPAPSGVQGPDTQYF
DNA: TGTGCCAGCAGCCCCGCCCCCAGTGGTGTACAGGGACCAGATACGCAGTATTTT

J: TRBJ2-5
D: TRBD2
V: TRBV28
size: .
CDR3: CATVTSSGQETQYF
DNA: TGTGCCACCGTGACTAGCTCAGGACAAGAGACCCAGTACTTC

J: TRBJ2-4
D: .
V: TRBV6-1
size: .
CDR3: CASSPKPGDIQYF
DNA: TGTGCCAGCAGTCCAAAACCGGGGGACATTCAGTACTTC

J: TRBJ2-7
D: .
V: TRBV29-1
size: once
CDR3: CSASRLYSYEQYF
DNA: TGCAGCGCCTCGAGACTGTATTCCTACGAGCAGTACTTC

J: TRBJ2-7
D: TRBD1
V: TRBV6-1
size: .
CDR3: CASSEMTGSYEQYF
DNA: TGTGCCAGCAGTGAAATGACAGGGTCCTACGAGCAGTACTTC

J: TRBJ1-2
D: .
V: TRBV27
size: .
CDR3: CASSPRPRAANYGYTF
DNA: TGTGCCAGCAGCCCCCGCCCCCGGGCCGCTAACTATGGCTACACCTTC

J: TRBJ2-5
D: TRBD2
V: TRBV9
size: .
CDR3: CASSASGRWETQYF
DNA: TGCGCCAGCAGCGCTAGCGGGAGATGGGAGACCCAGTACTTC

J: TRBJ1-1
D: .
V: TRBV7-3
size: .
CDR3: CASSLFGAGTEAFF
DNA: TGTGCCAGCAGCTTATTTGGGGCGGGGACTGAAGCTTTCTTT

J: TRBJ1-4
D: TRBD1
V: TRBV29-1
size: .
CDR3: CSVRTGGGGEKLFF
DNA: TGCAGCGTTCGGACAGGGGGCGGGGGTGAAAAACTGTTTTTT

J: TRBJ1-1
D: .
V: TRBV5-1
size: .
CDR3: CASSREGSAEAFF
DNA: TGCGCCAGCAGCCGCGAAGGGTCAGCTGAAGCTTTCTTT

J: TRBJ2-5
D: .
V: TRBV5-1
size: .
CDR3: CASSLATAEPETQYF
DNA: TGCGCCAGCAGCTTGGCCACAGCCGAACCGGAGACCCAGTACTTC

J: TRBJ2-2
D: TRBD2
V: TRBV19
size: once
CDR3: CASSPIRERETNTGELFF
DNA: TGTGCCAGTAGCCCGATCCGGGAGCGGGAGACGAACACCGGGGAGCTGTTTTTT

J: TRBJ1-5
D: TRBD1
V: TRBV28
size: few
CDR3: CASISQGAGNQPQHF
DNA: TGTGCCAGCATCTCACAGGGGGCAGGCAATCAGCCCCAGCATTTT

J: TRBJ2-3
D: TRBD2
V: TRBV5-6
size: .
CDR3: CASSLRTSGRATDTQYF
DNA: TGTGCCAGCAGCTTGAGGACTAGCGGGAGAGCCACAGATACGCAGTATTTT

J: TRBJ1-1
D: .
V: TRBV9
size: .
CDR3: CASSVLANTEAFF
DNA: TGTGCCAGCAGCGTATTAGCGAACACTGAAGCTTTCTTT

J: TRBJ2-3
D: TRBD1
V: TRBV29-1
size: .
CDR3: CSVGLTGGSTDTQYF
DNA: TGCAGCGTCGGATTGACAGGGGGTAGCACAGATACGCAGTATTTT

J: TRBJ2-3
D: TRBD2
V: TRBV5-4
size: .
CDR3: CASSTGTSGSTDTQYF
DNA: TGTGCCAGCAGCACCGGGACTAGCGGAAGCACAGATACGCAGTATTTT

J: TRBJ2-7
D: .
V: TRBV27
size: .
CDR3: CASSFLSPYEQYF
DNA: TGTGCCAGCAGCTTCCTGTCACCCTACGAGCAGTACTTC

J: TRBJ1-2
D: TRBD1
V: TRBV4-3
size: .
CDR3: CASSQGQGKTYGYTF
DNA: TGCGCCAGCAGCCAGGGACAGGGGAAAACCTATGGCTACACCTTC